This T cell receptor (beta chain) derives from a study of cytomegalovirus exposure and HLA in healthy donors. Across the study: In an earlier analysis, approximately 120 million unique TCR beta sequences were found from some 200 million T cells.

Germline-derived CDR1 and CDR2 are SGHDT and YYEEEE. Trimming shortened V by 7 bases and J by 6 bases, and 17 bases separated the two germline ends. CDR3 length: 13 amino acids. Study-level results: An analysis done earlier found most TCR beta V segments productive about 87% or about 30% of the time. Follow-up analysis later connected one missense variant in DCLRE1C with trimming of TCR beta V- and J-genes. The study recorded 150 to 200 TCR beta chains that were cytomegalovirus-associated.

60 Vbeta and 13 Jbeta primers were used in PCR. Clones were sequenced by immunoSEQ multiplex PCR, and TCRdb holds only the in-frame ones, with some missing. In the table there are around 110,000 clones, roughly three fifths of which are singletons. Details on this clone: What it recognizes is unknown.

The origin of this receptor is a woman aged 40 to 50 in good health and CMV-seropositive. Sequencing input: PBMCs. The chain links TRBV5-6 to TRBJ2-7; possible D gene TRBD2, 5 bases. The CDR3 sequence is CASGRSLAAEQYF. CDR3 nucleotide sequence: TGTGCCAGCGGCCGCTCGCTAGCTGCCGAGCAGTACTTC. Combining the CDR3 with reference TRBV5-6 and TRBJ2-7 gives the whole variable domain DAGVTQSPTHLIKTRGQQVTLRCSPKSGHDTVSWYQQALGQGPQFIFQYYEEEERQRGNFPDRFSGHQFPNYSSELNVNALLLGDSALYLCASGRSLAAEQYFGPGTRLTVT.